Presented here are 8 T cell receptor beta chains from one specimen sequenced in a study of T-cell reconstitution after alpha-beta-depleted transplantation in children. Molecular barcoding with unique molecular identifiers was used for the TCRbeta library. TCRdb reprocessed the PCR reads with MiXCR, giving one entry per CDR3 protein. The sample consists of hundreds of thousands of distinct CDR3 sequences, roughly 17% of them appearing once. The material was PBMCs, mostly from graft donor cells, obtained 360 days after TCRalphabeta/CD19-depleted stem cell transplant. The receptors originated from a boy in the first two years of life who had a stem cell transplant for Wiskott-Aldrich syndrome, so the T cells may come from the graft donor.

There are a few counts of this clonotype. The rearrangement links TRBV14 to TRBJ2-2, with TRBD2 as a possible D gene (6 bases). The CDR3 consists of 13 residues. V lost 5 bases and J lost 13, with 17 bases in between. Germline V lookup: CDR1 SGHDN, CDR2 FVKESK. CDR3 sequence reads: CASSTWEAGWLFF. The CDR3 nucleotides read TGTGCCAGCAGCACTTGGGAGGCAGGATGGCTGTTTTTT.

This clonotype was picked up a small number of times. The V gene is TRBV4-2, the J gene TRBJ2-2, with 10 bases fitting TRBD2. The CDR3 is 12 residues long. CDR1 is LGHNA, CDR2 YNFKEQ, per germline. The V segment lost 3 bases and the J segment 14 bases; nucleotides outside the gene matches: 3. CDR3 nucleotide sequence: TGTGCCAGCAGCCACGCTAGCGGGGGCCTGTTTTTT. Protein: CASSHASGGLFF.

The chain combines TRBV15 with TRBJ2-5, with 11 bases that match TRBD2. CDR1 is LNHNV, CDR2 YYDKDF, per germline (reference sequence). This CDR3 is built from 18 residues. Trimming at V came to 0 bases and at J to 6 bases, leaving 12 bases not matched to a gene. The CDR3 spells CATSRDLTGLAGGKTQYF. CDR3 nucleotide sequence: TGTGCCACCAGCAGAGATTTGACAGGGCTAGCGGGAGGAAAGACCCAGTACTTC. Full variable domain (rest looked up from reference TRBV15 and TRBJ2-5): DAMVIQNPRYQVTQFGKPVTLSCSQTLNHNVMYWYQQKSSQAPKLLFHYYDKDFNNEADTPDNFQSRRPNTSFCFLDIRSPGLGDTAMYLCATSRDLTGLAGGKTQYFGPGTRLLVL.

This clonotype was counted a few times. The chain is built from TRBV29-1 and TRBJ2-1; possibly TRBD2 for D (6 bases). Trimming took 4 bases from V and 0 from J, leaving 10 bases between them. Germline CDR1 and CDR2: SQVTM and ANQGSEA. The CDR3 sequence is 14 residues long. CDR3 amino acids: CSVGSGGSYNEQFF. The CDR3 DNA reads TGCAGCGTTGGATCCGGGGGCTCCTACAATGAGCAGTTCTTC.

In this sample, this clonotype turned up a few times. The CDR3 coding sequence is TGTGCCAGCAGTCTTTGGGGGGGCAATGAGCAGTTCTTC. Its translation is CASSLWGGNEQFF. The chain carries TRBV27 and TRBJ2-1; TRBD2 matches at 7 bases. With V trimmed by 5 bases and J by 6 bases, 4 bases remained unmatched. Germline V CDR1 and CDR2: MNHEY, SMNVEV (reference sequence). CDR3 length equals 13 residues.

This chain links TRBV5-1 with TRBJ2-7; TRBD1 might be the D (5 bases). There are 14 residues in the CDR3. Germline loops: CDR1 SGHRS, CDR2 YFSETQ. V was clipped by 0 bases and J by 3 bases, with 10 bases between them. CDR3 amino acids: CASSLDRNYYEQYF. CDR3 DNA sequence: TGCGCCAGCAGCTTGGACAGGAACTACTACGAGCAGTACTTC.

The table lists this clonotype with a few counts. The gene calls are TRBV12-3 or TRBV12-4 and TRBJ2-5, with a tentative D call TRBD2 (5 bases). This CDR3 has 15 amino acids. Deletions cut 3 bases from V and 5 bases from J, with 16 bases between. The CDR3 DNA reads as TGTGCCAGCAGTTTCGGGGTCCCCTTCGGGGAGACCCAGTACTTC. Residues: CASSFGVPFGETQYF.

This clonotype was seen at least ten times. The chain combines TRBV5-1 with TRBJ2-1; 13 nucleotides match TRBD2. Trimming at V came to 4 bases and at J to 2 bases, leaving 3 bases not matched to a gene. Germline lookup yields CDR1 SGHRS and CDR2 YFSETQ. The CDR3 is 16 residues long. Written as DNA, the CDR3 is TGCGCCAGCAGCGCCGGACTAGCGGGGGCCTACAATGAGCAGTTCTTC. Its translation: CASSAGLAGAYNEQFF.